The present T cell receptor beta chain was sequenced within a study of T cells in localized non-small cell lung cancer. General study findings and limits: Paired adjacent lung recovered a median about 61 of the top 100 tumor clones. Heterogeneity cannot be ruled out, as sequencing used one tumor region only. Uninvolved adjacent lung, not tumor, had the highest T cell clonality. Elevated circulating T cell density in blood was associated with longer overall survival.

Assay used: immunoSEQ multiplex PCR; TCRdb lists only in-frame clones, some missing. The table lists 60,000 or so clones, more than 80% of them singletons. V was pared by 4 bases and J by 8 bases, with 14 bases between. Germline lookup yields CDR1 LNHDA and CDR2 SQIVND (reference sequence). The CDR3 extends over 13 amino acids. Points on this clone: Its antigen is unknown.

The sequencing used PBMCs, collected before any cancer treatment. The source of this sequence is a man between 40 and 70 years old with stage II lung adenocarcinoma. The chain uses TRBV19 and TRBJ1-1, with D perhaps TRBD1 (6 bases). The chain's CDR3 is CASSNRVFSEAFF. Written as DNA, the CDR3 is TGTGCCAGTAGTAACAGGGTCTTTTCCGAAGCTTTCTTT.